This T cell receptor (beta chain) derives from a study of blood T cells in healthy people across ages (dated by TCRdb to the mid-2010s). Background on the whole study: In model experiments, template switching captured roughly one uniquely barcoded TCR beta cDNA molecule for every two T cells. Age-related changes in TCR beta repertoire diversity were measured in the study by deep sequencing normalized with unique cDNA molecular identifiers. Four age groups were formed from the donors: young (average approximately 17 years), middle-aged (approximately 40), aged (roughly 58) and long-lived (less than 85). To avoid experimental bias, donors of different ages were distributed randomly across sequencing lanes. Using the same blood draw, the study looked at two additional independent replicas of 1 million unique cDNA reads for two donors, one aged 18 to 30 and the other aged 80 or older. Paper-wide results and their limitations: Estimates of total diversity from one million sequenced T cells were regarded as lower bounds and underestimates. There was a strong correlation between observed TCR beta diversity and the percentage of naive T cells measured by flow cytometry. Compared with the aged group, more naive CD4+ T cells, fewer expanded clones and increased TCR diversity were shown by the long-lived group, suggesting age selection. Because profiling used bulk unsorted PBMCs, naive and antigen-experienced compartments could not be compared conclusively. As age increased, observed TCR beta diversity per million T cells dropped in a roughly linear way, and a significant reduction was already evident by age 40. Donor CMV infection status was unknown, potentially confounding age-related changes in expanded clonotypes.

The CDR3, cysteine through phenylalanine, is 18 amino acids long. This entry keeps only the CDR3 DNA: 54 bases, framed from base 1. Reading the germline V gene gives CDR1 KGHSH and CDR2 LQKENI. V is pruned by 3 bases and J by 6 bases, leaving 12 bases of the junction without a gene match. Systemically healthy Caucasian individuals from Russia, approximately 39 in total and aged about 6 to 90 years, were included as donors. Ten milliliters of peripheral blood were drawn from each donor into EDTA-treated Vacutainer tubes. Ficoll-Paque density-gradient centrifugation was used to isolate PBMCs, with at least 6.5 million per sample. Total RNA, at least 5 micrograms per sample, was extracted from PBMCs with Trizol reagent. The percentages of naive CD45RAhigh/CD27high T cells were determined by flow cytometry on a PBMC aliquot from every donor. The library was prepared using 5' RACE. Sequencing used an Illumina HiSeq 2500. A second about 6 to 11 cycle PCR used a sample-barcoded 5' primer and a J-beta primer mix. Each TCR beta cDNA molecule received a unique molecular identifier from a template-switch 5' adaptor carrying 12 random nucleotides. At least 3 million CDR3-containing paired-end reads were obtained from each sample. The Mint cDNA synthesis kit, primed by a TRBC-specific oligonucleotide, was used to synthesize first-strand cDNA from all RNA. Following uracil-DNA glycosylase treatment, all cDNA underwent a first 18-cycle PCR with the universal primers M1SS and BC2_uni_R. Per the authors' processing: For normalization, 1 million high-quality reads were randomly selected from each sample, with every read carrying a distinct molecular identifier. Reads with shared molecular identifiers were discarded instead of being binned into consensus sequences. MiTCR, run with a Q25 quality threshold and the strictest error-elimination algorithm, handled CDR3 identification, clonotype clustering and error correction. A nonparametric unseen species model with Euler transformation was used to estimate lower-bound total TCR beta diversity. The public reads were quality trimmed at Q25 with fastp and then assembled into clones with MiXCR by TCRdb, keeping productive beta chains. Under each unique CDR3 protein, matching rows form one entry showing the most common genes and DNA. TCRdb's processing, not the authors' own work, is the source of the V and J calls. This sample gives hundreds of thousands of distinct CDR3 sequences in total; around two thirds of them show up just once. The top ten hold around a quarter of the sample.

Details on this clonotype: Its antigen has not been determined. No qualities accompany the bases; no much larger clone lies one base away.

The chain is made from TRBV18 and TRBJ2-1, with 12 bases matching TRBD2. The clonotype was recovered from a man aged 30-40 years in good health. Sequenced sample: blood. The CDR3 loop reads CASSPVTSGGAGSNEQFF. The DNA is as follows: TGTGCCAGCTCACCTGTGACTAGCGGGGGAGCAGGGAGCAATGAGCAGTTCTTC.